Below are 10 T cell receptor beta chains sequenced from a single sample in a study of T cell clonotyping in hematopoietic cell transplantation (dated by TCRdb to about 2021). Library preparation employed the immunoSEQ multiplex PCR assay. TCRdb stores this immuneACCESS table with in-frame sequences only. Part of the clones is absent; in the studies checked, under half of the shortfall reflects unresolved V genes, and no reason is known for the rest. For this sample there are 6,000 to 9,500 clones; around 90% appear just once. Of the sample, nearly 4.5% is held by the ten largest clones. Per the publication, the time point label means: 180 days after allo-HCT. Sequences were derived from PBMCs, sampled 180 days after allogeneic stem cell transplant. Source of these receptors: a female patient in her fifties who had an allogeneic stem cell transplant from an unrelated donor, so the T cells may come from the graft donor. Some clones in this sample may be carry-over from other donors' samples.

The genes are TRBV7-9 and TRBJ1-1; 12 bases match TRBD1. CDR1 is SEHNR and CDR2 is FQNEAQ in the germline V gene (reference sequence). V was clipped by 5 bases and J by 4 bases; unmatched bases: 11. The CDR3 extends over 17 amino acids. Here the CDR3 DNA reads TGTGCCAGCAGCCTATCCGGGACAGGGGGCGCAGCCACTGAAGCTTTCTTT. Its protein is CASSLSGTGGAATEAFF.

V and J are TRBV28 and TRBJ2-3; TRBD2 is a possible D gene (6 bases). The CDR3 length is 14 residues. V was shortened by 3 bases and J by 2 bases, with 9 bases between the two germline ends. The germline CDR1 and CDR2 sequences are MDHEN and SYDVKM. Here the CDR3 DNA reads TGTGCCAGCAGTTTGGGCGGGGACACAGATACGCAGTATTTT. This gives the protein CASSLGGDTDTQYF.

This chain uses TRBV10-1 with TRBJ1-3; TRBD1 matches 8 bases. V lost 7 bases to trimming and J lost 2 bases; unmatched junction nucleotides: 4. Germline V lookup: CDR1 WNHNN, CDR2 SYGVQD (reference sequence). The CDR3 is made up of 14 amino acids. The CDR3 DNA reads as TGCGCCAGCAAGGCACAGGGGGCTGGAAACACCATATATTTT. Encoded protein: CASKAQGAGNTIYF.

The chain recombines TRBV6-1 with TRBJ1-1; 7 nucleotides match TRBD1. Germline CDR1 and CDR2: MNHNS and SASEGT. V dropped 2 bases and J dropped 4; count of bases not matched to a gene: 4. CDR3 size: 14 residues. The CDR3: CASSEMTGTTEAFF. DNA of the CDR3: TGTGCCAGCAGTGAAATGACAGGGACCACTGAAGCTTTCTTT.

V usage is TRBV11-3 and J usage is TRBJ2-1; D perhaps matches TRBD1 (5 bases). The germline gives CDR1 SGHNT, CDR2 YENEEA. V was clipped by 5 bases and J by 6 bases, with 17 bases between them. This CDR3 is 15 amino acids long. CDR3 DNA sequence: TGTGCCAGCAGCGCCCAGGGAACTCCTGCCAATGAGCAGTTCTTC. Translated, it gives CASSAQGTPANEQFF.

The V call is TRBV19, the J call TRBJ1-1; 9 positions agree with TRBD1. The CDR3 extends over 14 amino acids. CDR1 is LNHDA, CDR2 SQIVND, per germline (reference sequence). Losses at the gene ends were 6 bases for V and 4 bases for J; bases not matched to a gene: 6. The chain's CDR3 is CASRDPGQGTEAFF. The CDR3 coding sequence is TGTGCCAGTAGAGACCCGGGACAGGGCACTGAAGCTTTCTTT. Variable domain in full (rest from reference TRBV19 and TRBJ1-1): DGGITQSPKYLFRKEGQNVTLSCEQNLNHDAMYWYRQDPGQGLRLIYYSQIVNDFQKGDIAEGYSVSREKKESFPLTVTSAQKNPTAFYLCASRDPGQGTEAFFGQGTRLTVV.

This clone is a singleton in its sample. The chain joins TRBV6-1 to TRBJ1-1; a weak D match, TRBD1 (6 bases). CDR3 size: 15 residues. Per germline, CDR1 MNHNS and CDR2 SASEGT. V was pared by 6 bases and J by 1 base, with 15 bases between. CDR3 nucleotides: TGTGCCAGCAGAACTTTGCAGGGGACGAACACTGAAGCTTTCTTT. Its translation is CASRTLQGTNTEAFF.

The rearrangement joins TRBV6-6 to TRBJ1-6; D perhaps matches TRBD1 (6 bases). Trimming stripped 7 bases from V and 8 bases from J, with 15 bases between. Per the germline V gene, CDR1 is MNHNY and CDR2 is SVGAGI (reference sequence). The CDR3 is 14 residues long. The CDR3 sequence: CASTSTAGDSPLHF. In DNA form, the CDR3 reads TGTGCCAGCACTTCGACGGCAGGGGATTCACCCCTCCACTTT.

This rearrangement joins TRBV6-4 to TRBJ2-3; 8 positions match TRBD1. From germline, CDR1 is MRHNA and CDR2 SNTAGT. This CDR3 region has 15 residues. V lost 6 bases, J lost 0 bases, and 5 bases stayed unmatched. CDR3 bases: TGTGCCAGCAGGATTACAGGGGGTAGCACAGATACGCAGTATTTT. This encodes CASRITGGSTDTQYF.

The rearrangement joins TRBV19 to TRBJ1-2; TRBD1 is a possible D gene (5 bases). The CDR3 is 15 residues long. Deletions cut 1 base from V and 3 bases from J, with 12 bases between. CDR1 LNHDA and CDR2 SQIVND come from the germline V gene (reference sequence). The CDR3 is CASSIVRGNDYGYTF. In DNA, the CDR3 is TGTGCCAGTAGTATAGTTCGGGGGAACGACTATGGCTACACCTTC.